This entry concerns a single T cell receptor beta chain. Its matching antigen is unknown. The data were taken from a study of T cell clonotyping in hematopoietic cell transplantation. Study-level findings and limits: Broader posttransplant TCR repertoire diversity was predicted by graft donor and pretransplant recipient Inverse Simpson Index values. Few recipient clonotypes overlapped donors; over 95% were de novo at given depth.

Germline-derived CDR1 and CDR2 are SGHDN and FVKESK. V lost 3 bases and J lost 4; bases outside the gene matches: 8. The CDR3 totals 16 residues. The data were produced by immunoSEQ multiplex PCR, yet TCRdb's version contains in-frame clones alone and is incomplete. The sample carries 26,000 or so clones, around 95% recorded once. The clonotype originates from a man aged 50 to 59 in good health. Some clones in this sample may be carry-over from other donors' samples. The chain employs TRBV14 and TRBJ1-5; 8 nucleotides align to TRBD1. Sequencing was carried out using peripheral blood mononuclear cells. CDR3 region: CASSQQGAQKNQPQHF. CDR3 nucleotides: TGTGCCAGCAGCCAGCAGGGGGCGCAGAAAAATCAGCCCCAGCATTTT.